This T cell receptor beta chain derives from a study of blood T cells in healthy people across ages. A second roughly 7 to 12 cycle PCR used barcoded and J-beta primers. TCRdb reanalysed the 5' RACE reads using MiXCR and keeps one entry per CDR3 protein. Among some 940,000 distinct CDR3 sequences listed, 29% were seen once. This CDR3 spans 15 amino acids. Germline V gene lookup returns CDR1 DFQATT and CDR2 SNEGSKA (reference sequence). Germline trimming cut 1 base from V and 2 bases from J; bases unmatched to any gene: 8. Healthy Caucasian individuals from Russia aged about 6 to 90 served as donors. These records were also assigned to another study, of T cells of mothers and their children.

The sequenced sample consisted of blood. The receptor's source is a woman aged 40 to 55 in good health. This chain links TRBV20-1 with TRBJ2-7, with 7 nucleotides matching TRBD2. The CDR3 nucleotides are TGCAGTGCTAGAGTCCCAAAGGCGGGGGCCTACGAGCAGTACTTC. Protein sequence: CSARVPKAGAYEQYF.